Here is one TCR beta chain with its context. What it recognizes is unknown. Other DNA sequences in the same sample also yield this CDR3. The sample belongs to a study of OX40 agonist ivuxolimab in advanced cancers. Study overall: People who had prior anti-PD-1, anti-PD-L1 or anti-CTLA-4 therapy could take part, and around 39% had some. Study findings and constraints: The study found that CD8+ T cells averaged more expanded clones than CD4+. Antigen specificity remained undetermined for the expanded peripheral T cells.

The CDR3 runs 17 residues. Looked up from germline, CDR1 is SGHTA and CDR2 is FQGNSA. The junction had 18 bases not matched to a gene; V was cut back by 5 bases and J by 7 bases. The protocol was immunoSEQ multiplex PCR, while the TCRdb copy is restricted to in-frame clones and leaves out a portion. The sample lists 60,000 to 80,000 clones; approximately 82% were seen once. This chain connects TRBV7-2 to TRBJ2-7; 9 bases align to TRBD2. This receptor was identified in an adult with an advanced solid tumor such as melanoma, head and neck, liver or kidney cancer. Here the sequenced sample was CD4+ or CD8+ T cells sorted from blood, taken in a trial of the OX40 agonist ivuxolimab. CDR3 in amino acids: CASSPQPPAGGSGEQYF. DNA of the CDR3: TGTGCCAGCAGCCCACAACCCCCAGCGGGAGGTTCTGGTGAGCAGTACTTC. Drawing the rest from reference TRBV7-2 and TRBJ2-7, the complete variable domain is GAGVSQSPSNKVTEKGKDVELRCDPISGHTALYWYRQSLGQGLEFLIYFQGNSAPDKSGLPSDRFSAERTGGSVSTLTIQRTQQEDSAVYLCASSPQPPAGGSGEQYFGPGTRLTVT.